This record concerns one T cell receptor beta chain sequence. The entry originates in a study of blood T cell repertoires in COVID-19. Study-level background: COVID-19 samples, acute and convalescent, were from the United States, Italy and Spain. In each case, the material was cDNA or gDNA derived from T cells, B-cell-depleted T cells, or PBMCs.

V dropped 6 bases and J dropped 3 bases, with 9 bases sitting between them. The CDR3 spans 13 residues. Authors' methods: Estimated nucleated cell counts came from reference gene primer amplification. The data were produced by immunoSEQ multiplex PCR, yet TCRdb's version contains in-frame clones alone and is incomplete. That table is the source of V, J and clone size, and D and trimming were worked out from the DNA. Found here are about 53,000 clones, approximately 82% of them singletons; the top ten hold 14% to 15%. What was sequenced was peripheral blood. The genes are TRBV12-3 or TRBV12-4 and TRBJ1-3; unclear D gene. The receptor was isolated from a human donor in a cohort sampled during active COVID-19. CDR3 in amino acids: CASRLGLGNTIYF. DNA for the CDR3: TGTGCCAGCAGACTCGGTCTTGGAAACACCATATATTTT.